This is a list of T cell receptor beta chains from one sample in a study of blood T cell repertoires in COVID-19. Produced via immunoSEQ multiplex PCR; TCRdb's table is partial and in-frame only. Seen here are around 50,000 clones, around nine tenths observed once, and the top ten hold more than 6%. The sequenced sample consisted of peripheral blood. The receptors were sampled from a woman in her sixties with COVID-19, enrolled during active disease. CDR3s include the opening cysteine and the closing phenylalanine or tryptophan. Each record gives: D gene, V gene, clone size, J gene, CDR3 protein, CDR3 DNA. The D gene is left open where the match is weak. A clone size is listed for some rows: how often the clone was seen (once, few, many), or a class if it is expanded.

NA	TRBV28	NA	TRBJ2-3	CASSFYSTDTQYF	TGTGCCAGCAGTTTCTACAGCACAGATACGCAGTATTTT
TRBD1	TRBV19	NA	TRBJ2-5	CASSIGRDREETQYF	TGTGCCAGTAGTATAGGAAGGGACAGGGAGGAGACCCAGTACTTC
NA	TRBV12-3/TRBV12-4	NA	TRBJ1-2	CASSSKAYRYTF	TGTGCCAGCAGTTCCAAAGCGTATCGCTACACCTTC
TRBD2	TRBV14	NA	TRBJ2-7	CASSQVGLAGDYEQYF	TGTGCCAGCAGCCAAGTAGGGCTAGCGGGAGACTACGAGCAGTACTTC
TRBD1	TRBV6-5	NA	TRBJ2-2	CASSYFSGGTGELFF	TGTGCCAGCAGTTACTTCTCAGGGGGCACCGGGGAGCTGTTTTTT
TRBD2	TRBV9	NA	TRBJ2-1	CASSFGLAGGFGEQFF	TGTGCCAGCAGCTTCGGACTAGCGGGAGGGTTCGGGGAGCAGTTCTTC
NA	TRBV6-5	NA	TRBJ1-6	CASSSLVSPLHF	TGTGCCAGCAGTTCCCTCGTGTCACCCCTCCACTTT
NA	TRBV13	NA	TRBJ2-5	CASSLGAVQETQYF	TGTGCCAGCAGCTTAGGAGCGGTCCAAGAGACCCAGTACTTC
NA	TRBV15	NA	TRBJ2-2	CATSREGAYSTNTGELFF	TGTGCCACCAGCAGAGAGGGGGCCTATAGTACGAACACCGGGGAGCTGTTTTTT
NA	TRBV4-2	once	TRBJ2-2	CASSQDSTLSSGELFF	TGTGCCAGCAGCCAGGACTCGACACTCAGTTCCGGGGAGCTGTTTTTT
TRBD1	TRBV29-1	NA	TRBJ1-4	CSTRRQGSNEKLFF	TGCAGCACCCGACGACAGGGATCTAATGAAAAACTGTTTTTT
TRBD2	TRBV5-8	NA	TRBJ2-1	CASSPAGTSDNNEQFF	TGTGCCAGCAGTCCTGCCGGGACTAGCGACAACAATGAGCAGTTCTTC
TRBD2	TRBV7-8	NA	TRBJ2-1	CASRRSGLAGVRVRGNEQFF	TGTGCCAGCAGAAGATCGGGACTAGCGGGAGTCCGCGTTCGGGGGAATGAGCAGTTCTTC
NA	TRBV27	NA	TRBJ1-6	CASSLPDSIPYNSPLHF	TGTGCCAGCAGCTTACCGGACAGTATCCCTTATAATTCACCCCTCCACTTT
TRBD1	TRBV19	NA	TRBJ1-5	CASRDREIQPQHF	TGTGCCAGTAGAGACAGGGAAATTCAGCCCCAGCATTTT
NA	TRBV5-5	many	TRBJ2-3	CASSVYGTTSTDTQYF	TGTGCCAGCAGCGTTTACGGGACAACTAGCACAGATACGCAGTATTTT
NA	TRBV19	NA	TRBJ1-5	CASTVSNQPQHF	TGTGCCAGTACAGTTAGCAATCAGCCCCAGCATTTT
NA	TRBV2	NA	TRBJ2-1	CASCRQLGSYNEQFF	TGTGCCAGCTGCCGACAACTTGGCTCCTACAATGAGCAGTTCTTC
NA	TRBV11-3	NA	TRBJ2-3	CASSPTLRAGLTDTQYF	TGTGCCAGCAGCCCGACCCTTCGGGCGGGTCTGACAGATACGCAGTATTTT